The rows below give T cell receptor beta chains drawn from one sample of a study of T cells in Graves' hyperthyroidism and ophthalmopathy. TCRdb recomputed calls from the multiplex PCR reads with MiXCR, one row per CDR3 protein. The sample consists of about 290,000 distinct CDR3 sequences, approximately 15% of them appearing once. The sequencing input was blood. The receptors here all came from a woman in her thirties or forties with Graves' hyperthyroidism. The CDR3 runs from the conserved cysteine through the conserved F or W. The D gene is left open where the match is weak. Clone size, where shown, is once, few, many, or a class for clones that have expanded.

CDR3 protein	CDR3 DNA	J gene	D gene	V gene	clone size
CATSDTGQYSPLHF	TGTGCCACCAGTGACACTGGACAGTATTCACCCCTCCACTTT	TRBJ1-6	.	TRBV24-1	many
CASSISGTGLSTEAFF	TGTGCCAGTAGTATTTCCGGGACAGGTTTGAGCACTGAAGCTTTCTTT	TRBJ1-1	TRBD1	TRBV19	many
CSARDSSSGANVLTF	TGCAGTGCTAGGGACTCGAGCTCTGGGGCCAACGTCCTGACTTTC	TRBJ2-6	.	TRBV20-1	many
CASSRNSGVYEQYF	TGTGCCAGCAGCCGGAATAGCGGAGTCTACGAGCAGTACTTC	TRBJ2-7	.	TRBV7-9	many
CASSKYPGQGYEQYF	TGTGCCAGCAGCAAGTATCCGGGACAGGGATACGAGCAGTACTTC	TRBJ2-7	TRBD1	TRBV6-1	many
CASSPVFMAANAGELFF	TGTGCCAGCAGCCCAGTATTTATGGCCGCAAACGCCGGGGAGCTGTTTTTT	TRBJ2-2	.	TRBV11-2	many
CSANMASGYNEQFF	TGCAGTGCTAATATGGCTAGCGGATACAATGAGCAGTTCTTC	TRBJ2-1	TRBD2	TRBV20-1	few
CASSLGPTSGSEVTGELFF	TGTGCCAGCAGTTTAGGCCCCACTAGCGGGAGTGAGGTCACCGGGGAGCTGTTTTTT	TRBJ2-2	TRBD2	TRBV28	.
CASSHAHGQGDEKLFF	TGTGCCAGCAGCCACGCTCATGGGCAGGGCGATGAAAAACTGTTTTTT	TRBJ1-4	.	TRBV14	few
CASSQYESPDTQYF	TGTGCCAGCAGCCAATATGAGTCCCCGGATACGCAGTATTTT	TRBJ2-3	.	TRBV3-1	few
CASSSERNEQFF	TGTGCCAGCAGCTCCGAAAGGAATGAGCAGTTCTTC	TRBJ2-1	.	TRBV7-6	.
CAISETGLAGVSPSYEQYF	TGTGCCATCAGTGAGACGGGACTAGCGGGAGTCTCTCCATCCTACGAGCAGTACTTC	TRBJ2-7	TRBD2	TRBV10-3	few
CSAGDKNTEAFF	TGCAGTGCTGGCGACAAGAACACTGAAGCTTTCTTT	TRBJ1-1	.	TRBV20-1	many
CASSHRALTGKGYTF	TGTGCCAGCAGCCACCGCGCCCTGACAGGGAAAGGCTACACCTTC	TRBJ1-2	TRBD1	TRBV14	.
CASSPGGGNEQFF	TGTGCCAGCAGCCCTGGGGGGGGGAATGAGCAGTTCTTC	TRBJ2-1	TRBD2	TRBV11-3	many
CASKILGTGQETQYF	TGTGCCAGCAAAATTCTCGGGACAGGCCAAGAGACCCAGTACTTC	TRBJ2-5	TRBD1	TRBV2	many
CSAQIGTEFSGGYGYTF	TGCAGTGCCCAAATTGGGACGGAATTTTCTGGGGGCTATGGCTACACCTTC	TRBJ1-2	.	TRBV20-1	many
CASSLRLASYEQYF	TGTGCCAGCAGCTTGCGACTAGCAAGCTACGAGCAGTACTTC	TRBJ2-7	TRBD2	TRBV5-5	.
CAISESESGADEKLFF	TGTGCCATCAGTGAGTCGGAGTCAGGGGCTGATGAAAAACTGTTTTTT	TRBJ1-4	.	TRBV10-3	many
CSAYGIGGGQPQHF	TGCAGTGCTTACGGGATCGGGGGAGGGCAGCCCCAGCATTTT	TRBJ1-5	.	TRBV20-1	many
CASSRGGQETQYF	TGTGCCAGCAGCCGGGGTGGCCAAGAGACCCAGTACTTC	TRBJ2-5	.	TRBV7-2	many
CASSLPPRASGRVETQYF	TGTGCCAGCAGTTTACCCCCCCGGGCTAGCGGGAGGGTAGAGACCCAGTACTTC	TRBJ2-5	TRBD2	TRBV28	many
CASSVGGGTHNEQFF	TGTGCCAGCAGCGTAGGGGGGGGGACTCACAATGAGCAGTTCTTC	TRBJ2-1	TRBD2	TRBV9	few
CASIRLAGLNEQFF	TGTGCCAGCATACGACTAGCGGGCCTAAATGAGCAGTTCTTC	TRBJ2-1	TRBD2	TRBV2	many
CASSARRESEGGTQYF	TGTGCCAGCAGCGCCCGCAGGGAGTCAGAGGGGGGTACGCAGTATTTT	TRBJ2-3	.	TRBV5-4	few
CASSETGTGRIEQYF	TGTGCCAGCAGTGAAACCGGGACAGGGCGGATCGAGCAGTACTTC	TRBJ2-7	TRBD1	TRBV6-1	many
CSAGTDYNSPLHF	TGCAGCGCCGGGACGGACTATAATTCACCCCTCCACTTT	TRBJ1-6	.	TRBV29-1	.
CASSQAVGTSGTDTQYF	TGTGCCAGCAGTCAGGCAGTAGGGACATCGGGGACAGATACGCAGTATTTT	TRBJ2-3	.	TRBV6-1	many
CASSNLVTSTDTQYF	TGTGCCAGCAGCAATTTAGTGACGAGCACAGATACGCAGTATTTT	TRBJ2-3	.	TRBV11-2	many
CASSQGQSNEQFF	TGTGCCAGCTCACAGGGACAGAGCAATGAGCAGTTCTTC	TRBJ2-1	TRBD1	TRBV18	many
CASRSLYNSPLHF	TGTGCCAGCAGATCACTGTATAATTCACCCCTCCACTTT	TRBJ1-6	.	TRBV2	many
CAWRKQGTGTEAFF	TGTGCCTGGAGGAAACAGGGGACGGGGACTGAAGCTTTCTTT	TRBJ1-1	TRBD1	TRBV30	many
CASSFSLDTQYF	TGTGCCAGCAGTTTCTCATTAGATACGCAGTATTTT	TRBJ2-3	.	TRBV12-3/TRBV12-4	.
CSARETGLQPQHF	TGCAGTGCTAGAGAGACAGGGCTTCAGCCCCAGCATTTT	TRBJ1-5	TRBD1	TRBV20-1	many
CATSRGLGGREPQHF	TGTGCCACCAGCAGAGGGTTGGGGGGTCGGGAGCCCCAGCATTTT	TRBJ1-5	.	TRBV15	many
CSVGLGREAFF	TGCAGCGTTGGGTTGGGTCGTGAAGCTTTCTTT	TRBJ1-1	.	TRBV29-1	many
CASSSRPMNTEAFF	TGTGCCAGCAGTTCGCGACCCATGAACACTGAAGCTTTCTTT	TRBJ1-1	.	TRBV12-3/TRBV12-4	many
CASSWGYQAEAFF	TGTGCCAGCAGCTGGGGGTATCAGGCTGAAGCTTTCTTT	TRBJ1-1	.	TRBV7-6	many
CASSPNRGITGELFF	TGTGCCAGCAGCCCAAACAGGGGGATCACCGGGGAGCTGTTTTTT	TRBJ2-2	TRBD1	TRBV7-9	few
CSAETGGAADTQYF	TGCAGTGCCGAAACAGGGGGCGCGGCAGATACGCAGTATTTT	TRBJ2-3	TRBD1	TRBV20-1	many
CASSFRTFNEKLFF	TGTGCCAGCAGCTTTCGGACGTTTAATGAAAAACTGTTTTTT	TRBJ1-4	.	TRBV5-5	few
CAPQASGIDEQFF	TGTGCCCCGCAGGCTAGCGGGATTGATGAGCAGTTCTTC	TRBJ2-1	TRBD2	TRBV2	many
CASSFALGGGYTF	TGTGCCAGCAGTTTCGCTTTGGGAGGTGGCTACACCTTC	TRBJ1-2	.	TRBV2	many
CARTLDRGTNQPQHF	TGTGCCCGCACCTTAGACAGGGGCACCAATCAGCCCCAGCATTTT	TRBJ1-5	TRBD1	TRBV7-2	.
CATSERNYGYTF	TGTGCCACCAGTGAACGAAACTATGGCTACACCTTC	TRBJ1-2	.	TRBV24-1	many
CASSLGGGNTEAFF	TGTGCCAGCAGTTTGGGCGGCGGGAACACTGAAGCTTTCTTT	TRBJ1-1	.	TRBV12-3/TRBV12-4	many
CASRTGENSNQPQHF	TGTGCCAGCAGGACAGGGGAAAATAGCAATCAGCCCCAGCATTTT	TRBJ1-5	TRBD1	TRBV28	many
CSASRGSGGQPQHF	TGCAGTGCTAGTAGAGGGAGTGGGGGTCAGCCCCAGCATTTT	TRBJ1-5	.	TRBV20-1	.
CASSPRDRVTEAFF	TGTGCCAGCAGTCCCAGGGACAGGGTTACTGAAGCTTTCTTT	TRBJ1-1	TRBD1	TRBV28	many
CASSRTGFNEQFF	TGTGCCAGCAGCCGCACAGGGTTCAATGAGCAGTTCTTC	TRBJ2-1	.	TRBV3-1	many
CASGSTVNEQFF	TGTGCCAGCGGAAGTACGGTCAATGAGCAGTTCTTC	TRBJ2-1	.	TRBV28	many